This TCR beta chain stems from a study of metastatic and nonmetastatic thyroid tumors. Study-wide context: The authors compared repertoires across blood and tumor or nodule tissue from malignant and benign thyroid patients.

Original data processing: It was from CDR3 differences across clinicopathological groups that a distant-metastasis classifier for papillary thyroid cancer was built. Through MiXCR, TCRdb re-clonotyped the PCR reads. The V and J calls come from TCRdb's annotation, not from the publication. The profile shows about 59,000 clones, roughly 30% of them singletons. Worth noting for this clone: Antigen: not known.

Prior to thyroid surgery, none of the patients had received any treatment. Findings and caveats of the study: According to reports, the diversity of TCR beta was significantly higher in malignant thyroid tumors than in benign nodules, and this held in both blood and tumor samples.

Germline values: CDR1 SGHAT, CDR2 FQDESV (reference sequence). The CDR3 sequence is 15 residues long. The trim removed 1 base at V and 5 bases at J, leaving 4 bases unmatched. The chain recombines TRBV11-1 with TRBJ2-1; TRBD1 matches 8 bases. The sequenced sample was blood. This clonotype was sampled from a female donor with papillary thyroid cancer or a benign thyroid nodule (not recorded which). Some clones in this sample may be carry-over from other donors' samples. The CDR3 sequence is CASSLGTGLDNEQFF. The CDR3 coding sequence is TGTGCCAGCAGCTTAGGGACAGGGTTGGACAATGAGCAGTTCTTC.